This T cell receptor beta chain is drawn from a study of identical twins. This clonotype was counted only a few times. Its antigen remains unknown. Germline CDR1 and CDR2: LGHDT and YNNKEL (reference sequence). This CDR3 has 15 residues. After removal of 4 bases from V and 3 bases from J, the junction contained 8 bases not matched to a gene. Overall study results and limits: It was possible that invariant MAIT and iNKT cells partly confounded the zero-insertion analyses.

TCRdb recomputed calls from the 5' RACE reads with MiXCR, one row per CDR3 protein. The profile covers about 550,000 distinct CDR3 sequences, with 20% to 25% appearing a single time and 0.4% to 0.6% taken by the ten largest. In addition, the sample was reused for a study of yellow fever vaccine responses in identical twins. As that report states: Twins showed a vaccine T cell response that reportedly seemed partly convergent, partly personalized.

The sample consisted of CD4+ T cells sorted from blood. The chain has TRBV3-1 and TRBJ2-7, with 8 bases fitting TRBD1. The receptor was isolated from a woman between 18 and 30 years old in good health. CDR3 in DNA: TGTGCCAGCAGCCTTACCGGGACAGGTCACTACGAGCAGTACTTC. Translation gives CASSLTGTGHYEQYF.